These 5 T cell receptor beta chains were sequenced from one sample in a study of blood T cells in healthy people across ages. The second PCR ran about 7 to 12 cycles with a sample-barcoded 5' primer and J-beta primers. MiXCR, applied by TCRdb to the 5' RACE reads, yields one record per CDR3 protein. The table records 550,000 to 750,000 distinct CDR3 sequences, around 20% of them present only once. Sequencing was performed on blood. Source of these receptors: a man in his 70s in good health.

This clonotype showed up just a few times. The gene calls are TRBV18 and TRBJ2-5; D unclear. Trimming cost V 6 bases and J 2 bases, with 10 bases left between them. The germline gives CDR1 KGHSH, CDR2 LQKENI. The CDR3 totals 13 residues. CDR3 loop: CASSPAPQETQYF. Here the CDR3 DNA reads TGTGCCAGCTCCCCCGCTCCGCAAGAGACCCAGTACTTC.

The V and J genes are TRBV4-2 and TRBJ2-5, with D perhaps matching TRBD2 (6 bases). V gave up 0 bases and J gave up 1 base, with 15 bases separating them. From germline, CDR1 is LGHNA and CDR2 YNFKEQ. The CDR3 runs to 17 residues. As DNA, the CDR3 is TGTGCCAGCAGCCAAGATGGGGCGGGACTTTTCCAAGAGACCCAGTACTTC. It encodes CASSQDGAGLFQETQYF.

This clonotype appeared many times. This rearrangement joins TRBV6-1 to TRBJ2-7; the D gene could be TRBD1 or TRBD2 (5 bases each). CDR1 is MNHNS, CDR2 SASEGT, per germline. Between the trimmed V and J ends, which lost 4 bases and 1 base, there was a span of 11 bases. This CDR3 has 14 residues. CDR3 sequence (DNA): TGTGCCAGCAGTGTACGGGACGGTTCCTACGAGCAGTACTTC. Translating it yields CASSVRDGSYEQYF.

This clonotype came up a few times. V usage is TRBV20-1 and J usage is TRBJ2-5, with 9 bases aligning to TRBD2. The J call may be incorrect, as the DNA end agrees better with TRBJ2-1. The CDR3 covers 16 residues. In germline, CDR1 is DFQATT, CDR2 SNEGSKA (reference sequence). CDR3 sequence (DNA): TGCAGTGCCCTTTCGGCCGGCGGGAGGGCGGACAATGAGCAGTTCTTC. This translates into CSALSAGGRADNEQFF.

This clonotype was seen more than once but under ten times. The chain couples TRBV9 to TRBJ1-1; TRBD1 is a possible D gene (5 bases). This CDR3 region has 16 residues. V was shortened by 2 bases and J by 6 bases, with 20 bases between the two germline ends. Germline CDR1 reads SGDLS; CDR2 reads YYNGEE. DNA for the CDR3: TGTGCCAGCAGCGTTTTTCCCGGGGGGTTAATCGCTGAAGCTTTCTTT. It codes for CASSVFPGGLIAEAFF.